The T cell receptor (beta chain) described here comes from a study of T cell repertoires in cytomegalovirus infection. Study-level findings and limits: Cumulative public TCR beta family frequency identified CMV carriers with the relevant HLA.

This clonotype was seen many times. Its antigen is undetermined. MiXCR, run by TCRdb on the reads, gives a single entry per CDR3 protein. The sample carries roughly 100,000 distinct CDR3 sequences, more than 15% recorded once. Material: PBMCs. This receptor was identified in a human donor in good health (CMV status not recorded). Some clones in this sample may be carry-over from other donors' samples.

The CDR3 sequence is CASSPLTDGTEAFF. The CDR3 DNA follows: TGTGCCAGCAGTCCACTGACCGACGGGACTGAAGCTTTCTTT. The J gene is TRBJ1-1, the V gene TRBV28; D unclear. The CDR3 covers 14 residues. V gave up 5 bases and J gave up 5 bases, with 15 bases separating them. CDR1 is MDHEN, CDR2 SYDVKM, per germline.